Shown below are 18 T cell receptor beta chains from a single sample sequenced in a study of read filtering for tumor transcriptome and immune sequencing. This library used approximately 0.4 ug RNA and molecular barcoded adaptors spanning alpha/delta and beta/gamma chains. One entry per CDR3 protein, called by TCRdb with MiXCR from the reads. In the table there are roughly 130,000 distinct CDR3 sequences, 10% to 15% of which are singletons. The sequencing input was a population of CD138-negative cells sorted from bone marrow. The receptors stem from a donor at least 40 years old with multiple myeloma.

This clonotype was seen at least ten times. The DNA for the CDR3 is TGCGCCAGCAGCGTGGGGGACAGTCAAGAGACCCAGTACTTC. Its protein is CASSVGDSQETQYF. The chain carries TRBV5-1 and TRBJ2-5, with 7 bases identical to TRBD1. After removal of 4 bases from V and 2 bases from J, the junction contained 5 bases not matched to a gene. Looked up from germline, CDR1 is SGHRS and CDR2 is YFSETQ. The CDR3 sequence is 14 residues long.

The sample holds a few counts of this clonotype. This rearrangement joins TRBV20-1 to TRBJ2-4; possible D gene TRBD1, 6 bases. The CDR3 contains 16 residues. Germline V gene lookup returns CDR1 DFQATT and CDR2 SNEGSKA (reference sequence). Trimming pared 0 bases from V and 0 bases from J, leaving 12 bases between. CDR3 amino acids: CSARDYHRVAKNIQYF. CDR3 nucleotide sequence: TGCAGTGCTAGAGATTACCACAGGGTAGCCAAAAACATTCAGTACTTC.

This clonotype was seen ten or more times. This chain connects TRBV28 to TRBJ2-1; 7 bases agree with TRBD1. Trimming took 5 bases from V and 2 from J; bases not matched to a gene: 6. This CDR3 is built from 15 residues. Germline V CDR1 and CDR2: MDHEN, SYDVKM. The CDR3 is CASSPTGIPYNEQFF. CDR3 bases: TGTGCCAGCAGTCCGACAGGGATTCCCTACAATGAGCAGTTCTTC.

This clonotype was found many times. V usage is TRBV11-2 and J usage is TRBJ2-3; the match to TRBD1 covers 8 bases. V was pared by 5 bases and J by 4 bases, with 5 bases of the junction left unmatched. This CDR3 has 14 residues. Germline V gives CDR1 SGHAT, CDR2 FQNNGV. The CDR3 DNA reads TGTGCCAGCAGCACGTTACAGGGGGCAGATACGCAGTATTTT. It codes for CASSTLQGADTQYF. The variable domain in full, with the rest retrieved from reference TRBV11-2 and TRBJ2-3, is EAGVAQSPRYKIIEKRQSVAFWCNPISGHATLYWYQQILGQGPKLLIQFQNNGVVDDSQLPKDRFSAERLKGVDSTLKIQPAKLEDSAVYLCASSTLQGADTQYFGPGTRLTVL.

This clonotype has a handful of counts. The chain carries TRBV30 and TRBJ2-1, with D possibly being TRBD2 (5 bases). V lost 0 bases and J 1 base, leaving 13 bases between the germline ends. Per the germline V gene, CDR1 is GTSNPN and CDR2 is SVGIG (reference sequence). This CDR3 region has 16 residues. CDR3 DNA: TGTGCCTGGAGTGTACGAGGGCAGGTATCCTACAATGAGCAGTTCTTC. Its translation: CAWSVRGQVSYNEQFF.

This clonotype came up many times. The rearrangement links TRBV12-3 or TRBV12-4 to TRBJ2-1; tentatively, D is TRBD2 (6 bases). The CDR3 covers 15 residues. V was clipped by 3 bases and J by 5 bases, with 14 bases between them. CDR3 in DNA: TGTGCCAGCAGTTTTGTGGGAGGCCTCCACAATGAGCAGTTCTTC. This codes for CASSFVGGLHNEQFF.

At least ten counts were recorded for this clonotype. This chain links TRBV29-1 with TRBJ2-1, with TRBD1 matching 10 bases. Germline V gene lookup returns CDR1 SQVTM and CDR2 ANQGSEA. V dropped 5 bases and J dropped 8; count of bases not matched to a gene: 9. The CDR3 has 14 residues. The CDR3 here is CSVRTGGGYDEQFF. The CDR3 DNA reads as TGCAGCGTTCGGACAGGGGGAGGTTACGATGAGCAGTTCTTC.

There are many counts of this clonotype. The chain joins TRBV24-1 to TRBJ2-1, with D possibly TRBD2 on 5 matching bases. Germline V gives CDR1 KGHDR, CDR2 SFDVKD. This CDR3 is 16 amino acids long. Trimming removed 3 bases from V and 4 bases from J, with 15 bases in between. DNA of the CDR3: TGTGCCACCAGTGATCGGAGGACGGGCAGATACAATGAGCAGTTCTTC. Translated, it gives CATSDRRTGRYNEQFF.

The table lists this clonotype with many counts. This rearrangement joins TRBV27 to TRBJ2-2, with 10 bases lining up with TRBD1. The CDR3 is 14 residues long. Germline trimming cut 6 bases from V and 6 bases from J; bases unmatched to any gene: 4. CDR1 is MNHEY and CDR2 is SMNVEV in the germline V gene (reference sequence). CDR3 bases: TGTGCCAGCAGGACAGGGGGCGCCTCCGGGGAGCTGTTTTTT. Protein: CASRTGGASGELFF.

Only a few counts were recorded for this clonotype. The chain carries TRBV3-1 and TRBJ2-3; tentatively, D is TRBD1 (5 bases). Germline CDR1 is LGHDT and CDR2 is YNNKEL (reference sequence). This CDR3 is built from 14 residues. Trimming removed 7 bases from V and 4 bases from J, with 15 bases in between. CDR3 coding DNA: TGTGCCAGCAATCGTCAGGGAAGCGCAGATACGCAGTATTTT. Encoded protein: CASNRQGSADTQYF.

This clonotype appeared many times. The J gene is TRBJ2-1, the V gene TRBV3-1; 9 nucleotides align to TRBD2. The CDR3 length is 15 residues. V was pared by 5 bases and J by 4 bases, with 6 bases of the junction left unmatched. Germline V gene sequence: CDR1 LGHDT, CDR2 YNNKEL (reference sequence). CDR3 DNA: TGTGCCAGCAGCTCCGGGACTAGCTTTTACAATGAGCAGTTCTTC. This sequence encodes CASSSGTSFYNEQFF.

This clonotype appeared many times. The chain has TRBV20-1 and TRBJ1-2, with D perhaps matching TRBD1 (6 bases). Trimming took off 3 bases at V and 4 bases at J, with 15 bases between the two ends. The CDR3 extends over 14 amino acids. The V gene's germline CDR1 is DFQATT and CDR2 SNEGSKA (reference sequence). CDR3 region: CSASSGGAGYGYTF. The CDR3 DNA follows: TGCAGTGCTAGTTCCGGGGGCGCCGGCTATGGCTACACCTTC.

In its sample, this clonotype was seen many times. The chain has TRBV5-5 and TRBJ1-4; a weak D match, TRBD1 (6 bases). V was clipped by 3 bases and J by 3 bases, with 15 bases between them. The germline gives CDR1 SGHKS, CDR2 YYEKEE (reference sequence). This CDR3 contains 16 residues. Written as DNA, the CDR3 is TGTGCCAGCAGCTCATTCCCGGGACAATCTAATGAAAAACTGTTTTTT. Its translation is CASSSFPGQSNEKLFF.

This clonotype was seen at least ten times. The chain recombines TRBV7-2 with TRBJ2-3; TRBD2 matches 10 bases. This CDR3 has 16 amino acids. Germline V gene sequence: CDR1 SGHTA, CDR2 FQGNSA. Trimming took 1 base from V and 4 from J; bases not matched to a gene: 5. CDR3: CASSLDSGRLPDTQYF. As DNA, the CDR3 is TGTGCCAGCAGCTTAGATAGCGGGAGGCTACCAGATACGCAGTATTTT.

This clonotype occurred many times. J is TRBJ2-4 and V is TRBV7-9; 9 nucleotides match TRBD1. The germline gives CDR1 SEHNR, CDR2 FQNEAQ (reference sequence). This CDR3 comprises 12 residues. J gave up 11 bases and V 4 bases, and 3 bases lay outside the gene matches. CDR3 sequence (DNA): TGTGCCAGCAGCTCCGGGACAGGGCTTCAGTACTTC. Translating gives CASSSGTGLQYF.

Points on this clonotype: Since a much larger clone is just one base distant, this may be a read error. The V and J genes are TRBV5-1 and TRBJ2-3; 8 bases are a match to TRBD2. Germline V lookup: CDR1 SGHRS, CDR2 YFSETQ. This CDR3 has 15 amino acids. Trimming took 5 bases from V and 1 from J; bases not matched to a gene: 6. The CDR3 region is CASRLKTSGTDTQYF. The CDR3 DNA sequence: TGCGCCAGCAGGTTAAAGACTAGCGGCACAGATACGCAGTATTTT. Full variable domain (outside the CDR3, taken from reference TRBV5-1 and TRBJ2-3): KAGVTQTPRYLIKTRGQQVTLSCSPISGHRSVSWYQQTPGQGLQFLFEYFSETQRNKGNFPGRFSGRQFSNSRSEMNVSTLELGDSALYLCASRLKTSGTDTQYFGPGTRLTVL.

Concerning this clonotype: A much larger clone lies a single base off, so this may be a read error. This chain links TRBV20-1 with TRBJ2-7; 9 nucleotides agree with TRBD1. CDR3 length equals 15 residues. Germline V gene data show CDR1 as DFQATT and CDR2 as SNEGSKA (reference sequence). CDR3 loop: CSALHPGTGTYKQYF. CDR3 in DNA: TGCAGTGCTCTTCATCCCGGGACAGGGACCTACAAGCAGTACTTC.

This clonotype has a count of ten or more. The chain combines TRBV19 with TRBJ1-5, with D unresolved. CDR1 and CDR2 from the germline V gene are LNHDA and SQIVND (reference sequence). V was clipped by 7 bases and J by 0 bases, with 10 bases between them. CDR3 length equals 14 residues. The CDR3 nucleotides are TGTGCCAGTAATAAGGGAAATAGCAATCAGCCCCAGCATTTT. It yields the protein CASNKGNSNQPQHF.